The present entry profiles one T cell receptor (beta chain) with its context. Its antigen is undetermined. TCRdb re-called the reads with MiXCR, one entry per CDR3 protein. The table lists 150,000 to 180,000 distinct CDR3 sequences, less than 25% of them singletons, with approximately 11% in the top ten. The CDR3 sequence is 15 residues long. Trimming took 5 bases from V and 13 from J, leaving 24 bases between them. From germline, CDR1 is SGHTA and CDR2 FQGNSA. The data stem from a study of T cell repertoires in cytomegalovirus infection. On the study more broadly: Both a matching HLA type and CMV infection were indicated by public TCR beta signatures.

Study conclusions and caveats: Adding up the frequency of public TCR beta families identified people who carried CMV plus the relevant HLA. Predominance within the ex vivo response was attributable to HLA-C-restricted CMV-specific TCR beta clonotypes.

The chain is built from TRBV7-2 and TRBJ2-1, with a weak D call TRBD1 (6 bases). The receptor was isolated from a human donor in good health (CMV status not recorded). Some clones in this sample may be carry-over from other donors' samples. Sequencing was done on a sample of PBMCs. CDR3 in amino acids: CASSDRDIKIFGQFF. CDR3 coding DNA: TGTGCCAGCAGCGACCGGGACATCAAGATCTTCGGACAGTTCTTC.